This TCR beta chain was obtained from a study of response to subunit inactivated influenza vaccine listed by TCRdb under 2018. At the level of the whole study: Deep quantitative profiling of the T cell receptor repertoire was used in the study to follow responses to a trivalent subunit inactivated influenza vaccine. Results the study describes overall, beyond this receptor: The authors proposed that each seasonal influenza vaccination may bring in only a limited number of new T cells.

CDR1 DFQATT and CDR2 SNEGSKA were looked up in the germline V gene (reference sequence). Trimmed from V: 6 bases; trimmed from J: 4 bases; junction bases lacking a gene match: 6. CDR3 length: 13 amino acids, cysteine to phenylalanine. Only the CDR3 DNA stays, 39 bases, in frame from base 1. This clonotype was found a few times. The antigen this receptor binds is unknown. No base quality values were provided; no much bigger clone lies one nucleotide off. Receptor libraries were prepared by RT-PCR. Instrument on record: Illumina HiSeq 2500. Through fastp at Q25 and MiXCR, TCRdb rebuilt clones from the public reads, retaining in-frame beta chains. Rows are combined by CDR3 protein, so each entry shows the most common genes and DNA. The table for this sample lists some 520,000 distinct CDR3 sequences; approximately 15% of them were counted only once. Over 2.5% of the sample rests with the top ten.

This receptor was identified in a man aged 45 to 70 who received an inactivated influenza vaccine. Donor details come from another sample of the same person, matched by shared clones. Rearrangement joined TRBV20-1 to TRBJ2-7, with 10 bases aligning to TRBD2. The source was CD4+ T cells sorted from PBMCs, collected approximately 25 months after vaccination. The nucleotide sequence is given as TGCAGTGCGCCCGGGACTAGCGTATACGAGCAGTACTTC. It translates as CSAPGTSVYEQYF.